One sample yielded the 23 T cell receptor beta chains listed below, sequenced in a study of T cell repertoires in cytomegalovirus infection. TCRdb itself ran the reads through MiXCR, one entry per CDR3 protein. This table holds approximately 150,000 distinct CDR3 sequences, about 6% found once. Sequenced material: PBMCs. These receptors came from a human donor in good health (CMV status not recorded). Some clones in this sample may be carry-over from other donors' samples.

Only a few counts were recorded for this clonotype. J is TRBJ2-7 and V is TRBV6-6; possibly TRBD1 or TRBD2 for D (5 bases each). Germline V gene sequence: CDR1 MNHNY, CDR2 SVGAGI (reference sequence). CDR3 length equals 13 residues. Trimming cost V 2 bases and J 6 bases, with 11 bases left between them. CDR3 region: CASSYLGAVEQYF. The CDR3 coding sequence is TGTGCCAGCAGTTACCTCGGGGCAGTCGAGCAGTACTTC.

Ten or more counts support this clonotype. The gene calls are TRBV7-9 and TRBJ2-1; D unclear. Between the trimmed V and J ends, which lost 0 bases and 8 bases, there was a span of 8 bases. The CDR3 runs 13 residues. Germline V gene lookup returns CDR1 SEHNR and CDR2 FQNEAQ (reference sequence). CDR3 nucleotides: TGTGCCAGCAGCTTAGCAGGCGTTTATGAGCAGTTCTTC. This codes for CASSLAGVYEQFF.

For this clonotype: With a much larger clone just one base away, this may be a read error. Because the CDR3 is missing its conserved closing phenylalanine or tryptophan, this is likely a read error. This rearrangement joins TRBV15 to TRBJ2-1; TRBD1 agrees at 8 bases. The CDR3 is 14 residues long. The germline V gene encodes CDR1 LNHNV and CDR2 YYDKDF (reference sequence). The CDR3 sequence: CATAQGASYNEQFS. In DNA form, the CDR3 reads TGTGCTACCGCCCAGGGGGCATCCTACAATGAGCAGTTCTCC.

This sequence joins TRBV29-1 and TRBJ2-3; 10 bases match TRBD1. V lost 4 bases to trimming and J lost 7 bases; unmatched junction nucleotides: 2. Germline V gene lookup returns CDR1 SQVTM and CDR2 ANQGSEA. This CDR3 has 12 amino acids. CDR3 amino acids: CSVGQGAYTQYF. The CDR3 DNA reads TGCAGCGTTGGACAGGGGGCGTATACGCAGTATTTT.

This clonotype was recorded a few times. The rearrangement uses TRBV23-1 and TRBJ2-5; D could derive from TRBD1 or TRBD2 (6 bases each). TRBV23-1 is an ORF for which the function is uncertain. Trimming shortened V by 8 bases and J by 5 bases, and 24 bases separated the two germline ends. The length of the CDR3 is 16 residues. The CDR3 DNA sequence: TGCGCCAGCGCGGACCAAGAAACTGGGGGGCTTGAGACCCAGTACTTC. Its protein product is CASADQETGGLETQYF.

This clonotype was counted only a few times. The rearrangement joins TRBV29-1 to TRBJ2-2, with TRBD1 matching over 8 bases. V trimming: 7 bases; J trimming: 5 bases; junction bases outside the gene matches: 6. Germline loops: CDR1 SQVTM, CDR2 ANQGSEA. The CDR3 is made up of 13 amino acids. CDR3 in amino acids: CSAKDRETGELFF. CDR3 nucleotides: TGCAGCGCCAAGGACAGGGAGACCGGGGAGCTGTTTTTT.

This clonotype was found many times. This sequence joins TRBV7-2 and TRBJ1-2; possibly TRBD1 for D (6 bases). Germline loops: CDR1 SGHTA, CDR2 FQGNSA. Trimming took 6 bases from V and 5 from J, leaving 22 bases between them. This CDR3 contains 16 residues. The CDR3 DNA reads as TGTGCCAGCAGACCCCCCGGACAGACCTCAGGATATGGCTACACCTTC. Translating gives CASRPPGQTSGYGYTF.

The CDR3 is CASSRTGSAETQYF. Written as DNA, the CDR3 is TGTGCCAGCTCACGGACAGGCTCCGCAGAGACCCAGTACTTC. The V call is TRBV5-5, the J call TRBJ2-5; 7 positions agree with TRBD1. CDR1 is SGHKS and CDR2 is YYEKEE in the germline V gene (reference sequence). V trimming: 7 bases; J trimming: 4 bases; junction bases outside the gene matches: 10. The CDR3 runs to 14 residues.

This clonotype was seen ten or more times. The chain combines TRBV6-6 with TRBJ1-6, with 10 bases matching TRBD1. Trimming removed 6 bases from V and 7 bases from J; junction bases left unmatched: 9. The CDR3 covers 16 residues. Germline CDR1 is MNHNY and CDR2 is SVGAGI (reference sequence). The CDR3 nucleotides are TGTGCCAGCAGATCCGATGGGACAGGGGCCAATTCACCCCTCCACTTT. Translating gives CASRSDGTGANSPLHF.

This clonotype was found many times. The chain's CDR3 is CASSQEVGAPEQYF. CDR3 nucleotide sequence: TGTGCCAGCAGCCAAGAAGTGGGGGCCCCGGAGCAGTACTTC. J is TRBJ2-7 and V is TRBV14; D perhaps matches TRBD1 (6 bases). The germline V and J ends were trimmed by 0 bases and 7 bases, with 13 bases remaining between them. Germline assignment: CDR1 SGHDN and CDR2 FVKESK. This CDR3 is built from 14 residues.

This clonotype was counted between two and nine times. The CDR3, as DNA: TGTGCCAGCAGCTTAGGAGGAAGGGGCATGACTTATACGCAGTATTTT. Encoded protein: CASSLGGRGMTYTQYF. This sequence joins TRBV13 and TRBJ2-3; D possibly corresponds to TRBD1 (5 bases). Germline values: CDR1 PRHDT, CDR2 FYEKMQ (reference sequence). V was clipped by 0 bases and J by 7 bases, with 17 bases between them. There are 16 residues in the CDR3. The whole variable domain, remainder taken from reference TRBV13 and TRBJ2-3, is AAGVIQSPRHLIKEKRETATLKCYPIPRHDTVYWYQQGPGQDPQFLISFYEKMQSDKGSIPDRFSAQQFSDYHSELNMSSLELGDSALYFCASSLGGRGMTYTQYFGPGTRLTVL.

This clonotype was seen only a few times. The J gene is TRBJ1-1, the V gene TRBV20-1; D is perhaps TRBD1 (5 bases). CDR3 length equals 14 residues. Germline V gives CDR1 DFQATT, CDR2 SNEGSKA (reference sequence). The V end was cut by 0 bases, the J end by 7 bases, with 15 bases between. CDR3 amino acids: CSARDRGYQGEAFF. The CDR3 DNA is TGCAGTGCTAGAGATAGAGGGTATCAGGGTGAAGCTTTCTTT.

This clonotype was detected many times. The chain combines TRBV12-3 or TRBV12-4 with TRBJ1-5; tentative D call: TRBD1 (6 bases). V was cut by 4 bases and J by 7 bases, with 14 bases left in between. CDR3 size: 14 residues. CDR3 residues: CASSSSRGAQPQHF. The CDR3 DNA reads TGTGCCAGCAGTTCCAGCAGGGGAGCCCAGCCCCAGCATTTT.

Ten or more counts support this clonotype. The V and J genes are TRBV6-1 and TRBJ1-1; 8 bases are a match to TRBD1. The CDR3 spans 17 residues. V was clipped by 1 base and J by 2 bases; unmatched bases: 9. Germline assignment: CDR1 MNHNS and CDR2 SASEGT. The DNA for the CDR3 is TGTGCCAGCAGTGAAGGACAGGGGTGGAGAAAAAACACTGAAGCTTTCTTT. Protein product: CASSEGQGWRKNTEAFF.

In this sample, this clonotype turned up many times. J is TRBJ1-2 and V is TRBV19; D unclear. The germline V gene encodes CDR1 LNHDA and CDR2 SQIVND (reference sequence). Trimming took off 5 bases at V and 6 bases at J, with 10 bases between the two ends. The CDR3 contains 12 residues. The CDR3 spells CASSEGLDGYTF. The CDR3 coding sequence is TGTGCCAGTAGTGAAGGGCTGGATGGCTACACCTTC.

There are many counts of this clonotype. The rearrangement uses TRBV6-2 or TRBV6-3 and TRBJ2-2; D is possibly TRBD1 (6 bases). Trimming removed 6 bases at V and 1 base at J, with 18 bases between. CDR1 and CDR2 (germline): MNHEY, SVGEGT. This CDR3 region has 17 residues. CDR3 sequence (DNA): TGTGCCAGCAGACTCGACAGGCGATCACTGAACACCGGGGAGCTGTTTTTT. This encodes CASRLDRRSLNTGELFF.

This clonotype appeared many times. The chain links TRBV7-2 to TRBJ2-1; weak D call: TRBD2 (5 bases). The CDR3 runs to 15 residues. V shed 5 bases and J shed 2 bases, with 13 bases lying between them. The germline V gene encodes CDR1 SGHTA and CDR2 FQGNSA. The CDR3 here is CASSLLASPYNEQFF. In nucleotides, the CDR3 is TGTGCCAGCAGCCTTCTAGCTTCCCCCTACAATGAGCAGTTCTTC.

This clonotype has at least ten counts. The rearrangement links TRBV6-1 to TRBJ2-1, with 9 nucleotides matching TRBD1. CDR3 length equals 13 residues. The V and J ends lost 2 bases and 13 bases, in that order; junction bases with no gene match: 6. Germline loops: CDR1 MNHNS, CDR2 SASEGT. The CDR3 reads CASSERGTGLQFF. As DNA, the CDR3 is TGTGCCAGCAGTGAACGGGGGACAGGGCTTCAGTTCTTC.

This clonotype was picked up many times. The rearrangement joins TRBV7-2 to TRBJ2-1, with 8 positions matching TRBD2. This CDR3 has 16 residues. Germline V gene sequence: CDR1 SGHTA, CDR2 FQGNSA. Losses at the gene ends were 3 bases for V and 0 bases for J; bases not matched to a gene: 4. CDR3 DNA sequence: TGTGCCAGCAGCTTCGGACGGGGGGGCTCCTACAATGAGCAGTTCTTC. This gives the protein CASSFGRGGSYNEQFF. Full variable domain (missing parts from reference TRBV7-2 and TRBJ2-1): GAGVSQSPSNKVTEKGKDVELRCDPISGHTALYWYRQSLGQGLEFLIYFQGNSAPDKSGLPSDRFSAERTGGSVSTLTIQRTQQEDSAVYLCASSFGRGGSYNEQFFGPGTRLTVL.

At least ten counts were recorded for this clonotype. This sequence joins TRBV10-3 and TRBJ1-4; possible D gene TRBD1, 6 bases. The germline CDR1 and CDR2 sequences are ENHRY and SYGVKD. This CDR3 has 13 amino acids. V gave up 10 bases and J gave up 0 bases, with 9 bases separating them. The CDR3 nucleotides read TGTGCCACCACAGGGTCAACTAATGAAAAACTGTTTTTT. Translation gives CATTGSTNEKLFF.

This clonotype was recorded many times. This chain uses TRBV7-9 with TRBJ2-3; D ambiguous. V lost 4 bases and J lost 2, with 13 bases in between. The germline gives CDR1 SEHNR, CDR2 FQNEAQ (reference sequence). This CDR3 has 15 residues. The CDR3: CASSSGWQHTDTQYF. DNA of the CDR3: TGTGCCAGCAGCTCGGGCTGGCAGCACACAGATACGCAGTATTTT.

Concerning this clonotype: A much more abundant neighbour one base away suggests this may be a read error. The V gene is TRBV20-1, the J gene TRBJ2-4; no clear D gene. The CDR3 totals 13 residues. V was shortened by 0 bases and J by 10 bases, with 13 bases between the two germline ends. Germline-derived CDR1 and CDR2 are DFQATT and SNEGSKA (reference sequence). CDR3 region: CSARDPTLGIQYF. In nucleotides, the CDR3 is TGCAGTGCTAGAGATCCCACCCTAGGGATTCAGTACTTC.

Note on this clonotype: This could be a read error, since a much larger clone is one nucleotide away. V usage is TRBV10-3 and J usage is TRBJ2-3; D perhaps matches TRBD1 (5 bases). Germline V gene data show CDR1 as ENHRY and CDR2 as SYGVKD. Between the trimmed V and J ends, which lost 10 bases and 3 bases, there was a span of 14 bases. This CDR3 contains 13 residues. This chain's CDR3 is CATTQALTDTQYF. CDR3 DNA sequence: TGTGCCACAACACAGGCATTGACAGATACGCAGTATTTT.